This entry features one TCR beta chain sequence. V dropped 5 bases and J dropped 5; count of bases not matched to a gene: 5. This CDR3 comprises 14 residues. Per the germline V gene, CDR1 is SGHAT and CDR2 is FQDESV (reference sequence). The protocol was immunoSEQ multiplex PCR, while the TCRdb copy is restricted to in-frame clones and leaves out a portion. The sample gives around 260,000 clones, more than 90% of which show up once; about 2.5% is in the top ten. This sample stems from a study of blood T cell repertoires in COVID-19. Sequenced input: peripheral blood. This clonotype was sampled from a young adult with COVID-19, enrolled during active disease. This chain uses TRBV11-1 with TRBJ2-3; 9 positions agree with TRBD2. This chain's CDR3 is CASSPSGIIDTQYF. The CDR3 region has the DNA TGTGCCAGCAGCCCTAGCGGGATAATAGATACGCAGTATTTT.